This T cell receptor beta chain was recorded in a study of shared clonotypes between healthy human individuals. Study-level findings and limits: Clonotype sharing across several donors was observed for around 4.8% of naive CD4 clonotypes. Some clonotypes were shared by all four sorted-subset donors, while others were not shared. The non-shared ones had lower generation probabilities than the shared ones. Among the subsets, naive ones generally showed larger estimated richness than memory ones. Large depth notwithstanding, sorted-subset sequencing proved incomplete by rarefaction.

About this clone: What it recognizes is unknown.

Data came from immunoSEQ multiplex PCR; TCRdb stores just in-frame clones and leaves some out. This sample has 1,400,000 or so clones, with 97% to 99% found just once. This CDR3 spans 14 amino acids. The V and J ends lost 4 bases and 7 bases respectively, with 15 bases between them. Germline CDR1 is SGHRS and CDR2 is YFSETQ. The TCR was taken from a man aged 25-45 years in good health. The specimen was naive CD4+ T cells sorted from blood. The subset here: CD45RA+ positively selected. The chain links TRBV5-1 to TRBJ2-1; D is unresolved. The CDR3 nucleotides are TGCGCCAGCAGCCCCAACCGAGTCCTGAATGAGCAGTTCTTC. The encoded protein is CASSPNRVLNEQFF.